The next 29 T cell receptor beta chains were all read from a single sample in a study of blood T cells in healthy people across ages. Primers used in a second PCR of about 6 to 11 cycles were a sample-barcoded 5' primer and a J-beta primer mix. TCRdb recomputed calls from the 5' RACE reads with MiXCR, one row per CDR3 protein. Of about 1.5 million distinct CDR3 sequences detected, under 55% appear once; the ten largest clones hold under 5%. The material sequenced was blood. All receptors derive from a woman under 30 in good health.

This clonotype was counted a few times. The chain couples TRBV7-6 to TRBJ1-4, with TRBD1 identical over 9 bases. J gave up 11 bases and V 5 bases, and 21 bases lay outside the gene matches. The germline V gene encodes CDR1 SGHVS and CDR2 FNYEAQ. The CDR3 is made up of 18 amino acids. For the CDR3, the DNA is TGTGCCAGCAGCGACATCGCCCCCCCCTTGGGACAGGGTGACAAACTGTTTTTT. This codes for CASSDIAPPLGQGDKLFF.

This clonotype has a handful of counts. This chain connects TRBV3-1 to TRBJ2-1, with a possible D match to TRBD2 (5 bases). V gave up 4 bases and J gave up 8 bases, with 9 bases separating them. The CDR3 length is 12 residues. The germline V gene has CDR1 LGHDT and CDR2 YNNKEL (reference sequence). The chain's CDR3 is CASSRRVDEQFF. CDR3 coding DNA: TGTGCCAGCAGCCGGCGGGTTGATGAGCAGTTCTTC.

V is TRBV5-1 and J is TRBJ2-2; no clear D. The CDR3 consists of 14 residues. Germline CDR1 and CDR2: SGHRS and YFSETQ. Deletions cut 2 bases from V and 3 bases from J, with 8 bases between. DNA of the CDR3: TGCGCCAGCAGCTTCAGCCAGCACACCGGGGAGCTGTTTTTT. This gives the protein CASSFSQHTGELFF. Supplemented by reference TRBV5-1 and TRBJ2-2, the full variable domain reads KAGVTQTPRYLIKTRGQQVTLSCSPISGHRSVSWYQQTPGQGLQFLFEYFSETQRNKGNFPGRFSGRQFSNSRSEMNVSTLELGDSALYLCASSFSQHTGELFFGEGSRLTVL.

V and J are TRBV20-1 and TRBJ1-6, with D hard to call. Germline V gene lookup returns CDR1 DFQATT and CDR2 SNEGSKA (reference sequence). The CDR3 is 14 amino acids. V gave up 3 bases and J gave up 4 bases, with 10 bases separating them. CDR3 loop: CSASFGTYNSPLHF. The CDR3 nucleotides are TGCAGTGCTAGCTTCGGAACTTATAATTCACCCCTCCACTTT.

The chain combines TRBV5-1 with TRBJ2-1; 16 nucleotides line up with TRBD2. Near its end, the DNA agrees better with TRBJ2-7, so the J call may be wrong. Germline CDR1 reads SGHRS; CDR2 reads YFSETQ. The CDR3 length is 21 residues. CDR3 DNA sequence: TGCGCCAGCATCCCCGGGACTAGCGGGAGGGTACGACGGGACTCCTACAATGAGCAGTACTTC. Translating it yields CASIPGTSGRVRRDSYNEQYF.

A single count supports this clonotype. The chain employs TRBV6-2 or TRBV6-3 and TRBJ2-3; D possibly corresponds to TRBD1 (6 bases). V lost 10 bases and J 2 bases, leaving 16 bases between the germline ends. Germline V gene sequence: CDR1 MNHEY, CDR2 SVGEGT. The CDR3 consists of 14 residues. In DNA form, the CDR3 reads TGTGCCACCGGCGACAGGTCGTCCACAGATACGCAGTATTTT. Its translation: CATGDRSSTDTQYF.

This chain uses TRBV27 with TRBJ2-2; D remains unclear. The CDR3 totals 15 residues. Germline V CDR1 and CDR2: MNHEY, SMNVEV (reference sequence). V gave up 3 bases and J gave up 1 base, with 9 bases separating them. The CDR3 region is CASSLSSWNTGELFF. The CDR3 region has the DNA TGTGCCAGCAGTTTGTCCAGCTGGAACACCGGGGAGCTGTTTTTT.

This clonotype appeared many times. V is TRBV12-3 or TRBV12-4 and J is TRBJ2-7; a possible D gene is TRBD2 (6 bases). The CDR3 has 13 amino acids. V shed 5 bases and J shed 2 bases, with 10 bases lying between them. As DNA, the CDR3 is TGTGCCAGCAGTATCGGGGGTCCCTACGAGCAGTACTTC. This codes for CASSIGGPYEQYF.

The chain's CDR3 is CASSVAGVPETQYF. The CDR3, as DNA: TGTGCCAGCAGCGTAGCGGGGGTGCCGGAGACCCAGTACTTC. The rearrangement uses TRBV9 and TRBJ2-5, with a tentative D call TRBD2 (6 bases). CDR1 and CDR2 from the germline V gene are SGDLS and YYNGEE. This CDR3 is built from 14 residues. Trimming took off 0 bases at V and 5 bases at J, with 11 bases between the two ends.

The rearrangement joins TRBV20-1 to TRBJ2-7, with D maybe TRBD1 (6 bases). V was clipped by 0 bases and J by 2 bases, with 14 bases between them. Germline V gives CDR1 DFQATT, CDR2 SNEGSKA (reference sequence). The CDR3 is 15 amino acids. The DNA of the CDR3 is TGCAGTGCTAGAGACTACAGGGTTTCTCCCTACGAGCAGTACTTC. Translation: CSARDYRVSPYEQYF.

The CDR3: CASSFAGGTIYEQYF. DNA for the CDR3: TGTGCCAGCAGTTTTGCGGGAGGTACAATCTACGAGCAGTACTTC. The V gene is TRBV27, the J gene TRBJ2-7, with 8 bases identical to TRBD2. Germline CDR1 reads MNHEY; CDR2 reads SMNVEV (reference sequence). V was clipped by 3 bases and J by 3 bases; unmatched bases: 7. The length of the CDR3 is 15 residues.

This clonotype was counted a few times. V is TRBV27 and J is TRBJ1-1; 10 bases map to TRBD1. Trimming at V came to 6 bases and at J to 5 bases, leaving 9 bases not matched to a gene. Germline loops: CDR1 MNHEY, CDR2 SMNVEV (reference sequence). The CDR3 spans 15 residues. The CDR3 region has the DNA TGTGCCAGCAGCCTGACAGGGGGCGGATATACTGAAGCTTTCTTT. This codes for CASSLTGGGYTEAFF.

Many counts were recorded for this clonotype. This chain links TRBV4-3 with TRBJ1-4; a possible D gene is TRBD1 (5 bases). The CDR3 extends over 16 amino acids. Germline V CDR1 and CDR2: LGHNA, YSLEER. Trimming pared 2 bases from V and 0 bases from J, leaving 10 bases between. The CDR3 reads CASSQFRGATNEKLFF. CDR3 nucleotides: TGCGCCAGCAGCCAATTTCGGGGGGCAACTAATGAAAAACTGTTTTTT.

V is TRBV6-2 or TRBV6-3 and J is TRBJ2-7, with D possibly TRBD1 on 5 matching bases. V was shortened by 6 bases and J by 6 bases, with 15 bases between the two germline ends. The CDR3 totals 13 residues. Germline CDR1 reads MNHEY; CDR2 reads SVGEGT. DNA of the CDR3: TGTGCCAGCAGCCTTGGCCAGACAGCCGAGCAGTACTTC. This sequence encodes CASSLGQTAEQYF.

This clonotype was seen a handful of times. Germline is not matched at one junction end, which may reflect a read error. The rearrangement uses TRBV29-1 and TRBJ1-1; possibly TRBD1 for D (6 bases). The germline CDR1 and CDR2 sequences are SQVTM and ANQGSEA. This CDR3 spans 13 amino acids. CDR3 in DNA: TGCAGCGTTGACAGGGGCTGGGGCACTGGAGCTTTCTTT. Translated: CSVDRGWGTGAFF.

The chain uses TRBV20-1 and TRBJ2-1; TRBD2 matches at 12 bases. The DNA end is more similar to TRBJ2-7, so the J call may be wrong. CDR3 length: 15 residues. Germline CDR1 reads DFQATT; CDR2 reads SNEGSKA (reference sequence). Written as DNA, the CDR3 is TGCAGTGCTAGTAAGACTAGCGGGGGATACAATGAGCAGTACTTC. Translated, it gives CSASKTSGGYNEQYF.

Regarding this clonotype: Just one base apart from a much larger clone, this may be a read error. CDR3 nucleotide sequence: TGTGCCAGCAGGGAGGGGCCCTATGGCTTCACCTTC. This encodes CASREGPYGFTF. V and J are TRBV12-3 or TRBV12-4 and TRBJ1-2, with D possibly matching TRBD1 (5 bases). This CDR3 is 12 amino acids long.

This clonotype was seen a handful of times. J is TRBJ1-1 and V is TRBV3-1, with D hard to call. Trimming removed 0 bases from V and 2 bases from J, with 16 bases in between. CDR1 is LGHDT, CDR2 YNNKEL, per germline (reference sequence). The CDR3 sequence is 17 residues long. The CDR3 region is CASSQDFRGSRNTEAFF. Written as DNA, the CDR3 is TGTGCCAGCAGCCAAGATTTCAGAGGCAGCCGAAACACTGAAGCTTTCTTT.

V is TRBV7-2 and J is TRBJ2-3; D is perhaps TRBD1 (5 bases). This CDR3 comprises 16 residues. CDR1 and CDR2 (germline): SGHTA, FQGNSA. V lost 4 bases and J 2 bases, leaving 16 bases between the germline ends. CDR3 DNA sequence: TGTGCCAGCAGCTCGGTAGGGGCTTACCTCACAGATACGCAGTATTTT. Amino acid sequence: CASSSVGAYLTDTQYF.

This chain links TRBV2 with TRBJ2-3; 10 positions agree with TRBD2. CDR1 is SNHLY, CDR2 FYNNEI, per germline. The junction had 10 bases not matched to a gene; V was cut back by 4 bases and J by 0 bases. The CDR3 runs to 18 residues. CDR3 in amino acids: CASSVAPGAGGSTDTQYF. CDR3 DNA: TGTGCCAGCAGTGTTGCACCGGGAGCGGGGGGGAGCACAGATACGCAGTATTTT.

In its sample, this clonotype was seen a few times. The CDR3 bases are TGTGCCACCAGCAGAGTTGCAGCCAGTGATCAGCCCCAGCATTTT. Protein sequence: CATSRVAASDQPQHF. This chain connects TRBV15 to TRBJ1-5; D unclear. Germline assignment: CDR1 LNHNV and CDR2 YYDKDF (reference sequence). The CDR3 extends over 15 amino acids. Trimming removed 1 base at V and 5 bases at J, with 12 bases between.

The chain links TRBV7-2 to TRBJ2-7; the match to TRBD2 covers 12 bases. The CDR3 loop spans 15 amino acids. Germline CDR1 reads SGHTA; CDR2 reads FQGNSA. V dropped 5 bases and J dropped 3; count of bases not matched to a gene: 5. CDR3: CASSETSGGRYEQYF. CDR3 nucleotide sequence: TGTGCCAGCAGCGAGACTAGCGGGGGTCGCTACGAGCAGTACTTC.

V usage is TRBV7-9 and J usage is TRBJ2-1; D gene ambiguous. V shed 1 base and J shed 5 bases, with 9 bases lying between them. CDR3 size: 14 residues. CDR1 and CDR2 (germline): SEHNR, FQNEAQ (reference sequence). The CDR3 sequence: CASSLGAIDNEQFF. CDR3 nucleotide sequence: TGTGCCAGCAGCTTAGGGGCGATAGACAATGAGCAGTTCTTC.

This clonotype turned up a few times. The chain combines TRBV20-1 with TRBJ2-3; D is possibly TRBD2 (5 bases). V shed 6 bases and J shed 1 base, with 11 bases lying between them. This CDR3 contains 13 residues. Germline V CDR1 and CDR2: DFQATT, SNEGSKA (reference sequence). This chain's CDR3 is CSAPRTRTDTQYF. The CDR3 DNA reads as TGCAGTGCCCCAAGGACTCGCACAGATACGCAGTATTTT.

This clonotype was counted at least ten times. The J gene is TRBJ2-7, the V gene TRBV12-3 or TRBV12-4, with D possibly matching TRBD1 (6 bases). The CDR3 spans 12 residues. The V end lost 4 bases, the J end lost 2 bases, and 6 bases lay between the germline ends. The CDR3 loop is CASSWDTYEQYF. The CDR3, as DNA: TGTGCCAGCAGTTGGGACACCTACGAGCAGTACTTC.

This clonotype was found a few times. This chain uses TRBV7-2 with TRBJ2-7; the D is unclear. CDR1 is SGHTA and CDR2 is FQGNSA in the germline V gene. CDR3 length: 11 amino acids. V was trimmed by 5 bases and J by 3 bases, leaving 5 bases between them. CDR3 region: CASSKDYEQYF. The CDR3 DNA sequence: TGTGCCAGCAGCAAAGACTACGAGCAGTACTTC.

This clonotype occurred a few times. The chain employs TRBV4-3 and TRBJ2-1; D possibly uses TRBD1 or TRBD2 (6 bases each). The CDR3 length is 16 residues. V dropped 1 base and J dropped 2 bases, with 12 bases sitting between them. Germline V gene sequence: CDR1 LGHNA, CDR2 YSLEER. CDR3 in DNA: TGCGCCAGCAGCCAAGTGGGGGGCTTGACCTACAATGAGCAGTTCTTC. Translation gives CASSQVGGLTYNEQFF.

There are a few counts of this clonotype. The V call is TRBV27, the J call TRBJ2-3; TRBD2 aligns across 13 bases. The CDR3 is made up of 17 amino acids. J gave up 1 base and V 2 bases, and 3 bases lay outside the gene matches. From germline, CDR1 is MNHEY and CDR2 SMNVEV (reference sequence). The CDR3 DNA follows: TGTGCCAGCAGTTTACTAGGACTAGCGGGAGGCACAGATACGCAGTATTTT. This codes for CASSLLGLAGGTDTQYF.

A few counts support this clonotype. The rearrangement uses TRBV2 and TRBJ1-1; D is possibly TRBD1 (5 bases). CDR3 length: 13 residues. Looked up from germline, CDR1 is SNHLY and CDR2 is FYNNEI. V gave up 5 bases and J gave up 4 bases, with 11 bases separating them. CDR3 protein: CASSKGRITEAFF. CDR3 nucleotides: TGTGCCAGCAGTAAGGGACGGATCACTGAAGCTTTCTTT.